These T cell receptor beta chains were read from a single sample in a study of blood T cell repertoires in COVID-19. Sequenced by immunoSEQ multiplex PCR; TCRdb stores in-frame clones only, minus some. The sample includes over 120,000 clones, 70% to 90% of them seen just once. The sample consisted of PBMCs or T cells enriched from blood (not recorded which). The receptors shown here come from a middle-aged man who had recovered from COVID-19. Both conserved end residues are part of each CDR3. Fields, in order: V gene, J gene, clone size, D gene, CDR3 protein, CDR3 DNA. A D gene is named only where the DNA matches it firmly. Not all rows give a size; the values are once, few, many and, for expanded clones, a class.

TRBV4-3,TRBJ1-6,NA,NA,CASSLGRERGHSPLHF,TGCGCCAGCAGCCTAGGGAGGGAACGCGGTCATTCACCCCTCCACTTT
TRBV2,TRBJ2-2,NA,NA,CASSESAGSTGELFF,TGTGCCAGCAGTGAATCTGCGGGGAGCACCGGGGAGCTGTTTTTT
TRBV7-3,TRBJ1-1,NA,NA,CASSPQGPGYIMNTEAFF,TGTGCCAGCAGCCCTCAGGGTCCCGGCTACATCATGAACACTGAAGCTTTCTTT
TRBV7-2,TRBJ1-1,NA,NA,CASSERGATEAFF,TGTGCCAGCAGCGAGCGGGGGGCCACGGAAGCTTTCTTT
TRBV12-3/TRBV12-4,TRBJ2-1,NA,NA,CASSWTPPNEQFF,TGTGCCAGCAGTTGGACTCCGCCAAATGAGCAGTTCTTC
TRBV12-3/TRBV12-4,TRBJ1-6,NA,TRBD1,CASSRDSFSPLHF,TGTGCCAGCAGTCGGGACAGTTTTTCACCCCTCCACTTT
TRBV6-5,TRBJ2-3,NA,TRBD2,CASYTSGSTDTQYF,TGTGCCAGCTATACTAGCGGGAGCACAGATACGCAGTATTTT
TRBV2,TRBJ2-7,NA,TRBD2,CASSDEREGRQYF,TGTGCCAGCAGTGATGAGCGGGAGGGTAGGCAGTACTTC
TRBV5-1,TRBJ2-7,once,TRBD2,CASSLTSGSIYEQYF,TGCGCCAGCAGTTTGACTAGCGGGAGTATATACGAGCAGTACTTC
TRBV7-6,TRBJ2-2,NA,TRBD1,CASSSRQGTHGELFF,TGTGCCAGCAGCTCACGACAGGGTACCCACGGGGAGCTGTTTTTT
TRBV18,TRBJ1-5,NA,NA,CASSPTGLGNQPQHF,TGTGCCAGCTCACCAACAGGGTTGGGCAATCAGCCCCAGCATTTT
TRBV5-1,TRBJ2-3,NA,TRBD1,CASSFGQGTDTQYF,TGCGCCAGCAGCTTTGGACAGGGCACAGATACGCAGTATTTT
TRBV5-8,TRBJ1-5,NA,TRBD1,CASSLGGTGSKPQHF,TGTGCCAGCAGCTTGGGGGGGACAGGGTCGAAGCCCCAGCATTTT
TRBV5-5,TRBJ1-5,NA,NA,CASSLASGDQPQHF,TGTGCCAGCAGCTTGGCCTCAGGGGACCAGCCCCAGCATTTT
TRBV2,TRBJ1-6,NA,NA,CASSAEGSNSPLHF,TGTGCCAGCAGTGCGGAGGGTTCTAATTCACCCCTCCACTTT
TRBV18,TRBJ1-5,NA,TRBD1,CASSPDRARQPQHF,TGTGCCAGCTCACCAGACAGGGCCCGGCAGCCCCAGCATTTT
TRBV7-9,TRBJ1-4,few,TRBD1,CASSSRQGREKLFF,TGTGCCAGCAGCTCCCGACAGGGTCGGGAAAAACTGTTTTTT
TRBV19,TRBJ1-2,NA,NA,CASTDPRGRRYGYTF,TGTGCCAGTACCGATCCCAGGGGTAGGCGCTATGGCTACACCTTC
TRBV19,TRBJ2-7,NA,TRBD2,CASSFGLAGEQYF,TGTGCCAGTAGTTTCGGACTAGCGGGGGAGCAGTACTTC
TRBV4-2,TRBJ1-4,NA,NA,CASSQGEVATNEKLFF,TGTGCCAGCAGCCAGGGGGAGGTCGCAACTAATGAAAAACTGTTTTTT
TRBV7-9,TRBJ2-5,NA,TRBD2,CASSPGTSEGTQYF,TGTGCCAGCAGCCCCGGGACTAGCGAAGGGACCCAGTACTTC
TRBV5-1,TRBJ1-3,NA,NA,CASSVESGSGNTIYF,TGCGCCAGCAGCGTAGAGTCGGGCTCTGGAAACACCATATATTTT
TRBV27,TRBJ1-2,NA,TRBD1,CASSLSTGVAGYTF,TGTGCCAGCAGTTTATCTACAGGGGTGGCTGGCTACACCTTC
TRBV6-2/TRBV6-3,TRBJ2-2,once,TRBD1,CASSYGWGQGNTGELFF,TGTGCCAGCAGTTATGGTTGGGGACAGGGGAACACCGGGGAGCTGTTTTTT
TRBV4-1,TRBJ1-2,many,TRBD1,CASSQVGWGQGMVGYTF,TGCGCCAGCAGCCAAGTTGGGTGGGGACAGGGCATGGTTGGCTACACCTTC
TRBV18,TRBJ1-1,NA,NA,CASSPLRGTEAFF,TGTGCCAGCTCACCATTAAGGGGCACTGAAGCTTTCTTT
TRBV3-1/TRBV3-2,TRBJ2-2,NA,NA,CASSRGGAPNTGELFF,TGTGCCAGCAGCCGCGGAGGGGCCCCGAACACCGGGGAGCTGTTTTTT
TRBV7-9,TRBJ2-5,NA,NA,CASSFKWWGEETQYF,TGTGCCAGCAGCTTTAAATGGTGGGGGGAAGAGACCCAGTACTTC
TRBV19,TRBJ2-5,once,NA,CASRGRAVETQYF,TGTGCCAGTAGGGGCAGGGCGGTGGAGACCCAGTACTTC
TRBV28,TRBJ2-2,NA,NA,CASTQGGATGELFF,TGTGCCAGCACCCAAGGAGGGGCCACCGGGGAGCTGTTTTTT
TRBV5-1,TRBJ1-3,few,NA,CASSSQGLGNTIYF,TGCGCCAGCAGCTCACAGGGCTTAGGAAACACCATATATTTT
TRBV7-3,TRBJ2-3,NA,NA,CASSSSTGTDTQYF,TGTGCCAGCAGCTCCTCGACAGGCACAGATACGCAGTATTTT